Sequencing of this T cell receptor (beta chain) was carried out in a study of blood T cell repertoires in COVID-19. Overall study context: The United States, Italy and Spain were the sources of the acute and convalescent COVID-19 samples. PBMCs, B-cell-depleted T cells, or T cells provided the cDNA or gDNA that made up the material.

The length of the CDR3 is 12 residues. The V end was cut by 1 base, the J end by 9 bases, with 10 bases between. Looked up from germline, CDR1 is LGHDT and CDR2 is YNNKEL (reference sequence). Original handling: Using reference gene primer amplification, nucleated cell counts were estimated. Profiled with immunoSEQ multiplex PCR; TCRdb holds only in-frame clones, not every one. The V and J calls and the clone size are those of that table, but D and trimming were determined from the DNA. The data contain approximately 180,000 clones, 70% to 90% of them singletons. Material: peripheral blood. The origin of this receptor is a man aged 55 to 70 with active or convalescent COVID-19. V is TRBV3-1 (or the pseudogene TRBV3-2) and J is TRBJ2-7, with a tentative D call TRBD2 (6 bases). The CDR3 DNA reads as TGTGCCAGCAGCCAAGGGAGGGGTGGGCAGTACTTC. Its translation is CASSQGRGGQYF.